These T cell receptor beta chains were read from a single sample in a study of OX40 agonist ivuxolimab in advanced cancers. Some clones are missing from TCRdb's copy, which holds only in-frame ones; the method was immunoSEQ multiplex PCR. The table lists approximately 75,000 clones, 78% of them singletons. This sample comprised CD4+ or CD8+ T cells sorted from blood, obtained in a trial of the OX40 agonist ivuxolimab. Receptors originate from an adult with an advanced solid tumor such as melanoma, head and neck, liver or kidney cancer. CDR3s leave out the opening cysteine and the closing phenylalanine or tryptophan.

J: TRBJ2-2
V: TRBV9
CDR3: ASSARGANTGELF

J: TRBJ1-4
V: TRBV6-5
CDR3: ASSSKGIENEKLF

J: TRBJ1-1
V: TRBV9
CDR3: ASSAVGNTEAF

J: TRBJ2-7
V: TRBV7-2
CDR3: ASSLAPGVYEQY

J: TRBJ2-7
V: TRBV21-1
CDR3: ASSVRDTVIYEQY

J: TRBJ1-5
V: TRBV2
CDR3: ASSADGYQPQH

J: TRBJ2-2
V: TRBV5-5
CDR3: ASSLDGREGGELF

J: TRBJ2-2
V: TRBV5-1
CDR3: ASSLKRLAGDGDTGELF

J: TRBJ2-3
V: TRBV14
CDR3: ASSQDFRGQGADTQY

J: TRBJ2-5
V: TRBV20-1
CDR3: SARPGETQY

J: TRBJ1-5
V: TRBV30
CDR3: AWSSKGLGPQH

J: TRBJ2-2
V: TRBV6-1
CDR3: ASSEAAIWGDTGELF